The present T cell receptor beta chain was sequenced within a study of T cell responses to AZD1222 COVID-19 vaccine. Findings and limits, study-wide: Seropositive status at baseline applied to only a handful of AZD1222 recipients. Donors were mostly white British, more females; clonal diversity possibly underestimated. Targets within unmutated variant regions were reportedly found for nearly half of spike-specific TCRs. Along spike, vaccine-associated CD4 TCRs were found throughout, with dominance at 160-218 and 743-854.

The CDR3 sequence is 15 residues long. The germline gives CDR1 SGHKS, CDR2 YYEKEE (reference sequence). V lost 0 bases, J lost 5 bases, and 11 bases lay in between. On this clone itself: Its specificity is not known.

Produced via immunoSEQ multiplex PCR; TCRdb's table is partial and in-frame only. Of around 80,000 clones detected, roughly nine tenths appear once; the ten largest clones hold around 5.2%. Here the sequenced sample was peripheral blood, taken on day 0 of AZD1222 vaccination. This chain uses TRBV5-5 with TRBJ1-4; perhaps TRBD1 as D (5 bases). This TCR was sampled from an adult in good health. The CDR3 region has the DNA TGTGCCAGCAGCTTGGGGAGGGCAGGGAATGAAAAACTGTTTTTT. Protein sequence: CASSLGRAGNEKLFF.